This TCR beta chain comes out of a study of CD8+CD57+ T cells in acquired aplastic anemia. At the level of the study: CD4+ and CD8+ cells, once sorted, gave DNA averaging roughly 3.4 ug. Healthy donor CD4+ cell samples had a mean of roughly 10 million reads.

At least ten counts were recorded for this clonotype. The antigen is unknown. V was pared by 5 bases and J by 3 bases, with 10 bases of the junction left unmatched. Germline CDR1 reads MNHEY; CDR2 reads SMNVEV (reference sequence). The CDR3 consists of 16 residues. Genomic DNA constituted the template upon which TCR beta VDJ and CDR3 profiling was performed. TCRdb reprocessed the reads with MiXCR, giving one entry per CDR3 protein. The table lists 100,000 to 130,000 distinct CDR3 sequences, around 50% of them singletons, with roughly 34% in the top ten. Overall study findings and caveats: CD8+ Simpson's diversity in patients was not significantly different from that in controls. Comparison of patients with controls identified roughly 30 shared CD8+ CDR3 sequences.

The receptor comes from a human donor in good health, serving as a control. Sequencing was done on a sample of sorted CD4+, CD8+, or CD8+CD57+ T cells (not recorded which) from PBMCs. The chain is built from TRBV27 and TRBJ2-7; 10 nucleotides match TRBD1. The CDR3 DNA follows: TGTGCCAGCAGTCTACCTAGGACAGGGGGGGACTACGAGCAGTACTTC. Its translation is CASSLPRTGGDYEQYF.